The present TCR beta chain was sequenced within a study of shared clonotypes between healthy human individuals. This table comes from immunoSEQ multiplex PCR, and its TCRdb copy is limited to in-frame clones, with some not included. The data show about 2.1 million clones, roughly 95% seen once. Naive CD8 cells, CD45RO-negative and positively selected for CCR7, excluded terminally differentiated effector memory CD45RA+ cells. HIV-negative, healthy adults without recent acute infections or vaccinations were the donors. CDR1 is SGHAT and CDR2 is FQNNGV in the germline V gene. The length of the CDR3 is 16 residues. V lost 1 base and J 0 bases, leaving 9 bases between the germline ends.

V gene TRBV11-2 combines with J gene TRBJ2-2; TRBD2 might be the D (5 bases). This clonotype was obtained from a man between 18 and 35 years old in good health. Some clones in this sample may be carry-over from other donors' samples. Sequenced: naive CD8+ T cells from PBMCs. CDR3 residues: CASSLVRVTNTGELFF. The CDR3, as DNA: TGTGCCAGCAGCTTAGTGAGGGTCACGAACACCGGGGAGCTGTTTTTT.